This T cell receptor (beta chain) was captured in a study of control samples from healthy donors and cancer patients. Profiling relied on immunoSEQ multiplex PCR, and the TCRdb table lists in-frame clones only, not all of them. Of about 59,000 clones in the sample, more than 85% are singletons; the top ten hold roughly 1.6%. The V gene's germline CDR1 is SGHAT and CDR2 FQNNGV. The CDR3 has 13 residues. V gave up 3 bases and J gave up 5 bases, with 7 bases separating them. This sequence was found in a man aged 35 to 55 with colorectal cancer. What was sequenced was PBMCs. The V call is TRBV11-2, the J call TRBJ2-2; TRBD1 is a possible D gene (6 bases). The CDR3 loop is CASSFDRTGELFF. The DNA of the CDR3 is TGTGCCAGCAGCTTCGACAGGACCGGGGAGCTGTTTTTT.